Listed below are T cell receptor beta chains from one sample, sequenced in a study of technical replicates of blood from a handful of donors. Produced via immunoSEQ multiplex PCR; TCRdb's table is partial and in-frame only. Among roughly 70,000 clones listed, 85% to 95% were seen once. The specimen sequenced was PBMCs. The receptor source for this set is a human donor in good health. Some clones in this sample may be carry-over from other donors' samples. Both conserved end residues are part of each CDR3. The D gene is left open where the match is weak. Clone size, where shown, is once, few, many, or a class for clones that have expanded.

j_call: TRBJ1-1
clone_size: few
d_call: .
v_call: TRBV30
cdr3_nt: TGTGCCTGGAGTGACGGTCACACTGAAGCTTTCTTT
cdr3_aa: CAWSDGHTEAFF

j_call: TRBJ2-1
clone_size: .
d_call: .
v_call: TRBV7-2
cdr3_nt: TGTGCCAGCAGCTTAAATAGCGGAGAATACAATGAGCAGTTCTTC
cdr3_aa: CASSLNSGEYNEQFF

j_call: TRBJ1-6
clone_size: .
d_call: .
v_call: TRBV7-9
cdr3_nt: TGTGCCAGCAGCCCGGGGGGCGGGGGCTCACCCCTCCACTTT
cdr3_aa: CASSPGGGGSPLHF

j_call: TRBJ1-6
clone_size: .
d_call: TRBD1
v_call: TRBV18
cdr3_nt: TGTGCCAGTTCTACAGGGACAGCCGATTATTCACCCCTCCACTTT
cdr3_aa: CASSTGTADYSPLHF

j_call: TRBJ2-1
clone_size: .
d_call: .
v_call: TRBV29-1
cdr3_nt: TGCAGCGTTGATCCCACCTACGGGAGCGGTGAGCAGTTCTTC
cdr3_aa: CSVDPTYGSGEQFF

j_call: TRBJ2-1
clone_size: .
d_call: TRBD2
v_call: TRBV30
cdr3_nt: TGTGCCTGGAATAGACTAGCGGGAGGGCCCAATGAGCAGTTCTTC
cdr3_aa: CAWNRLAGGPNEQFF

j_call: TRBJ1-3
clone_size: .
d_call: .
v_call: TRBV9
cdr3_nt: TGTGCCAGCAGCGTAAGCGGTGCGAGGCAGAGGAACACCATATATTTT
cdr3_aa: CASSVSGARQRNTIYF

j_call: TRBJ2-7
clone_size: .
d_call: TRBD1
v_call: TRBV6-1
cdr3_nt: TGTGCCAGCAGGCCGGGACAGGGAAGGTCCGAGCAGTACTTC
cdr3_aa: CASRPGQGRSEQYF

j_call: TRBJ2-7
clone_size: .
d_call: TRBD2
v_call: TRBV2
cdr3_nt: TGTGCCAGCAGAGCTGGGACTAGCGGGACCAGCTCCTACGAGCAGTACTTC
cdr3_aa: CASRAGTSGTSSYEQYF

j_call: TRBJ2-1
clone_size: .
d_call: .
v_call: TRBV10-3
cdr3_nt: TGTGCCATAGAGACTTCCAACAGGGTCTGTGAGCAGTTCTTC
cdr3_aa: CAIETSNRVCEQFF

j_call: TRBJ2-5
clone_size: .
d_call: TRBD2
v_call: TRBV11-2
cdr3_nt: TGTGCCAGCAGCTTAGTACTAGCGGCTCTCCAAGAGACCCAGTACTTC
cdr3_aa: CASSLVLAALQETQYF

j_call: TRBJ2-7
clone_size: .
d_call: .
v_call: TRBV19
cdr3_nt: TGTGCCAGTAGTATGGGTAGGAGCCACGAGCAGTACTTC
cdr3_aa: CASSMGRSHEQYF

j_call: TRBJ2-7
clone_size: .
d_call: TRBD2
v_call: TRBV6-5
cdr3_nt: TGTGCCAGCAGTTCGACTAGCGGGAAACAGTCTTCCGAGCAGTACTTC
cdr3_aa: CASSSTSGKQSSEQYF

j_call: TRBJ2-7
clone_size: .
d_call: TRBD2
v_call: TRBV19
cdr3_nt: TGTGCCAGTAGTATGACTAGCGGGAATCACGAGCAGTACTTC
cdr3_aa: CASSMTSGNHEQYF

j_call: TRBJ2-7
clone_size: .
d_call: TRBD2
v_call: TRBV6-1
cdr3_nt: TGTGCCAGCGCTAGAATAGCGGGGGGCCTCTCCGAGCAGTACTTC
cdr3_aa: CASARIAGGLSEQYF

j_call: TRBJ2-5
clone_size: .
d_call: TRBD2
v_call: TRBV10-3
cdr3_nt: TGTGCCATCAGTTCCGGGACTAGCGGGGGGGCCAGGGAGACCCAGTACTTC
cdr3_aa: CAISSGTSGGARETQYF

j_call: TRBJ1-2
clone_size: .
d_call: .
v_call: TRBV4-3
cdr3_nt: TGCGCCAGCAGCCAAGCCGGACAGCCTAACTATGGCTACACCTTC
cdr3_aa: CASSQAGQPNYGYTF

j_call: TRBJ2-2
clone_size: .
d_call: .
v_call: TRBV28
cdr3_nt: TGTGCCAGCAGTTTGAGAGTAACCGGGGAGCTGTTTTTT
cdr3_aa: CASSLRVTGELFF

j_call: TRBJ2-7
clone_size: .
d_call: .
v_call: TRBV2
cdr3_nt: TGTGCCAGCAGGTTGACAGGACCCCTCTACGAGCAGTACTTC
cdr3_aa: CASRLTGPLYEQYF

j_call: TRBJ1-1
clone_size: .
d_call: .
v_call: TRBV23-1
cdr3_nt: TGCGCCAGCAGTCAATCCCCCCGACAGACTGAAGCTTTCTTT
cdr3_aa: CASSQSPRQTEAFF